A selection of T cell receptor beta chains follows, all from one sample in a study of CXCR3-negative and CXCR3-positive naive CD8 T cells. One entry per CDR3 protein, without DNA, is what TCRdb gives after re-calling the 5' RACE reads. The sample table includes 50,000 to 70,000 distinct CDR3 sequences. Source material: naive CXCR3+ CD8+ T cells from blood. The receptors come from a human donor in good health. Some clones in this sample may be carry-over from other donors' samples. The CDR3 runs from the conserved cysteine through the conserved F or W.

v_gene	j_gene	CDR3aa
TRBV12-3/TRBV12-4	TRBJ1-2	CASTSDRGYGYTF
TRBV27	TRBJ1-2	CASGPIGDNYGYTF
TRBV4-3	TRBJ2-1	CASSQDGLAGGGEQFF
TRBV4-3	TRBJ1-2	CASSQDRFNYGYTF
TRBV6-6	TRBJ1-6	CASSLRDRSSYNSPLHF
TRBV9	TRBJ2-7	CASSERDRAYEQYF
TRBV7-6	TRBJ2-1	CASSLGDYNEQFF
TRBV5-1	TRBJ1-2	CASSLDQGIGYTF
TRBV6-2/TRBV6-3	TRBJ1-1	CASSYGAGEAFF
TRBV3-1	TRBJ1-1	CASSQASGGRKEAFF
TRBV6-5	TRBJ1-6	CASSYRGQGPGSYNSPLHF
TRBV29-1	TRBJ2-1	CSHPGGSYNEQFF
TRBV20-1	TRBJ1-1	CSASDGVRDGAFF
TRBV20-1	TRBJ2-7	CSPRMGPGGSYEQYF
TRBV6-5	TRBJ2-7	CASKYRSSLSYEQYF
TRBV28	TRBJ2-1	CASSFRRGRENEQFF
TRBV30	TRBJ1-2	CAWSPATLIYGYTF
TRBV9	TRBJ1-1	CASSPDNFGTEAFF
TRBV7-8	TRBJ2-6	CASNIGLSAVSGANVLTF
TRBV29-1	TRBJ1-4	CSAQGPNNEKLFF
TRBV3-1	TRBJ1-1	CASSQDIPLGLNTEAFF
TRBV29-1	TRBJ2-7	CSVEGKEGYEQYF
TRBV20-1	TRBJ1-3	CSARGLSAGNTIYF
TRBV9	TRBJ2-7	CASSVFGGIDEQYF